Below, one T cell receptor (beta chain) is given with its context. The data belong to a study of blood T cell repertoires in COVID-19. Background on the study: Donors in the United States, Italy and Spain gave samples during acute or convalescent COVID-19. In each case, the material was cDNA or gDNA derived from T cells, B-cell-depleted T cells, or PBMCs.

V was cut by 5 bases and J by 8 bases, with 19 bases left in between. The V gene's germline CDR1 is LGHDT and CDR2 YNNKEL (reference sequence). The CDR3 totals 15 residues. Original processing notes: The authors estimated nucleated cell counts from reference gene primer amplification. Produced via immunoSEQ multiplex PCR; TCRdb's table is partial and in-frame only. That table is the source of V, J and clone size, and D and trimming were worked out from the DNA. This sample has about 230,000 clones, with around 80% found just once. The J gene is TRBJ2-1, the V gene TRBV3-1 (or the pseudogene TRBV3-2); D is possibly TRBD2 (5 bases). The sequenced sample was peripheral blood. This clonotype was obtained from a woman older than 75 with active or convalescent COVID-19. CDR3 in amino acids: CASSSLLPGVDEQFF. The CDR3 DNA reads TGTGCCAGCAGCTCCCTATTACCCGGGGTGGATGAGCAGTTCTTC.